Listed below are T cell receptor beta chains from one sample, sequenced in a study of blood T cell repertoires in COVID-19. Method: immunoSEQ multiplex PCR; TCRdb's copy keeps in-frame clones and lacks some. The sample includes 70,000 to 100,000 clones, around 85% of them seen just once. Sequenced: peripheral blood. These receptors were taken from a woman aged 55-69 years with COVID-19, enrolled during active disease. CDR3s include the opening cysteine and the closing phenylalanine or tryptophan. The order of the fields is D gene, clone size, J gene, CDR3 length, V gene, CDR3 protein, CDR3 DNA. The D gene is left open where the match is weak. Clone size is shown for a subset of rows, as once, few, many or a class of expanded clone.

d_call: .; clone_size: .; j_call: TRBJ2-3; cdr3_length: 14; v_call: TRBV19; cdr3_aa: CASSRTVSTDTQYF; cdr3_nt: TGTGCCAGTAGTCGGACAGTGAGCACAGATACGCAGTATTTT
d_call: .; clone_size: .; j_call: TRBJ2-2; cdr3_length: 15; v_call: TRBV28; cdr3_aa: CASSLLWQNTGELFF; cdr3_nt: TGTGCCAGCAGTTTATTGTGGCAGAACACCGGGGAGCTGTTTTTT
d_call: .; clone_size: .; j_call: TRBJ1-5; cdr3_length: 15; v_call: TRBV7-9; cdr3_aa: CASSLTGTIGEPQHF; cdr3_nt: TGTGCCAGCAGCTTGACAGGAACCATCGGTGAGCCCCAGCATTTT
d_call: TRBD1; clone_size: once; j_call: TRBJ2-1; cdr3_length: 14; v_call: TRBV6-2/TRBV6-3; cdr3_aa: CASSDGTAHNEQFF; cdr3_nt: TGTGCCAGCAGTGACGGGACAGCCCACAATGAGCAGTTCTTC
d_call: TRBD1; clone_size: .; j_call: TRBJ1-6; cdr3_length: 19; v_call: TRBV7-6; cdr3_aa: CASSLDRDRPIFWHSPLHF; cdr3_nt: TGTGCCAGCAGCTTAGACCGGGACAGACCGATTTTTTGGCATTCACCCCTCCACTTT
d_call: TRBD1; clone_size: .; j_call: TRBJ2-3; cdr3_length: 15; v_call: TRBV7-8; cdr3_aa: CASRPKGQRTDTQYF; cdr3_nt: TGTGCCAGCAGACCAAAGGGACAGAGGACAGATACGCAGTATTTT
d_call: .; clone_size: .; j_call: TRBJ2-7; cdr3_length: 13; v_call: TRBV29-1; cdr3_aa: CSVANGQGGEQYF; cdr3_nt: TGCAGCGTTGCAAACGGACAGGGAGGGGAGCAGTACTTC
d_call: .; clone_size: .; j_call: TRBJ1-1; cdr3_length: 15; v_call: TRBV6-5; cdr3_aa: CASSYSIPVYTEAFF; cdr3_nt: TGTGCCAGCAGTTACTCGATCCCGGTTTACACTGAAGCTTTCTTT
d_call: .; clone_size: .; j_call: TRBJ2-5; cdr3_length: 15; v_call: TRBV5-4; cdr3_aa: CASSLQGPTQETQYF; cdr3_nt: TGTGCCAGCAGCTTGCAGGGTCCCACACAAGAGACCCAGTACTTC
d_call: TRBD1; clone_size: few; j_call: TRBJ1-1; cdr3_length: 16; v_call: TRBV5-4; cdr3_aa: CASSWPGQGRNTEAFF; cdr3_nt: TGTGCCAGCAGCTGGCCCGGACAGGGAAGGAACACTGAAGCTTTCTTT
d_call: TRBD1; clone_size: .; j_call: TRBJ1-2; cdr3_length: 16; v_call: TRBV6-2/TRBV6-3; cdr3_aa: CASSIPDRDRPKGYTF; cdr3_nt: TGTGCCAGCAGTATCCCGGACAGGGACAGACCAAAAGGCTACACCTTC
d_call: .; clone_size: .; j_call: TRBJ1-2; cdr3_length: 18; v_call: TRBV30; cdr3_aa: CAWSPSWGRAVSAYGYTF; cdr3_nt: TGTGCCTGGAGCCCCTCTTGGGGCAGGGCGGTTTCGGCGTATGGCTACACCTTC
d_call: TRBD1; clone_size: .; j_call: TRBJ1-3; cdr3_length: 15; v_call: TRBV11-2; cdr3_aa: CASSFAGQGPNTIYF; cdr3_nt: TGTGCCAGCAGCTTTGCAGGACAGGGGCCAAACACCATATATTTT
d_call: TRBD1; clone_size: .; j_call: TRBJ2-7; cdr3_length: 15; v_call: TRBV30; cdr3_aa: CAWSGGGQGIYEQYF; cdr3_nt: TGTGCCTGGAGTGGGGGCGGACAGGGGATCTACGAGCAGTACTTC
d_call: .; clone_size: .; j_call: TRBJ1-6; cdr3_length: 15; v_call: TRBV3-1/TRBV3-2; cdr3_aa: CASSQGPQGDSPLHF; cdr3_nt: TGTGCCAGCAGCCAAGGGCCACAGGGTGACTCACCCCTCCACTTT
d_call: TRBD1; clone_size: .; j_call: TRBJ2-3; cdr3_length: 16; v_call: TRBV6-1; cdr3_aa: CASSERQGAWADTQYF; cdr3_nt: TGTGCCAGCAGTGAAAGGCAGGGGGCTTGGGCAGATACGCAGTATTTT
d_call: .; clone_size: .; j_call: TRBJ1-5; cdr3_length: 13; v_call: TRBV30; cdr3_aa: CAWSELFHQPQHF; cdr3_nt: TGTGCCTGGAGTGAACTGTTTCATCAGCCCCAGCATTTT
d_call: .; clone_size: few; j_call: TRBJ1-1; cdr3_length: 13; v_call: TRBV2; cdr3_aa: CASSWTEVGEAFF; cdr3_nt: TGTGCCAGCTCTTGGACCGAGGTTGGGGAGGCTTTCTTT
d_call: TRBD2; clone_size: .; j_call: TRBJ2-2; cdr3_length: 16; v_call: TRBV9; cdr3_aa: CASSPRGAANTGELFF; cdr3_nt: TGTGCCAGCAGCCCGCGGGGGGCGGCGAACACCGGGGAGCTGTTTTTT
d_call: .; clone_size: .; j_call: TRBJ2-6; cdr3_length: 18; v_call: TRBV7-9; cdr3_aa: CASSGGAFLESGANVLTF; cdr3_nt: TGTGCCAGCAGCGGTGGGGCCTTTCTGGAGTCTGGGGCCAACGTCCTGACTTTC